Sequencing of this T cell receptor beta chain was carried out in a study of T cells of healthy individuals (dated by TCRdb to between 2017 and 2018). This clonotype was counted at least ten times. Its antigen target is currently unknown. Base qualities are not recorded, but no much larger clone differs from it by a single base. The library was generated by 5' RACE. The sample was run on an Illumina MiSeq. TCRdb applied fastp at Q25 and MiXCR to the public reads, then kept only in-frame beta chains. CDR3 protein sequences are deduplicated, and each keeps its most common genes and DNA. The sample table contains about 82,000 distinct CDR3 sequences; only one count was recorded for more than 5% of them. About 7.5% of the sample belongs to the ten largest clones. The receptor was derived from a female donor in good health.

Here the CDR3 is given as CASSRRTDEGANVLTF. Here is the DNA: TGTGCCAGCAGCCGGAGGACCGACGAAGGGGCCAACGTCCTGACTTTC. This receptor chain uses TRBV3-1 and TRBJ2-6; a weak D assignment points to TRBD2 (5 bases agree). Taken from cysteine to phenylalanine, the CDR3 has 16 residues. Left in the record is the CDR3 DNA by itself, 48 bases read in frame from the first base. V is clipped by 4 bases and J by 4 bases, and the sequence between their germline boundaries is 14 bases long. Based on the germline V gene (reference sequence), the CDR1 and CDR2 sequences are LGHDT and YNNKEL.